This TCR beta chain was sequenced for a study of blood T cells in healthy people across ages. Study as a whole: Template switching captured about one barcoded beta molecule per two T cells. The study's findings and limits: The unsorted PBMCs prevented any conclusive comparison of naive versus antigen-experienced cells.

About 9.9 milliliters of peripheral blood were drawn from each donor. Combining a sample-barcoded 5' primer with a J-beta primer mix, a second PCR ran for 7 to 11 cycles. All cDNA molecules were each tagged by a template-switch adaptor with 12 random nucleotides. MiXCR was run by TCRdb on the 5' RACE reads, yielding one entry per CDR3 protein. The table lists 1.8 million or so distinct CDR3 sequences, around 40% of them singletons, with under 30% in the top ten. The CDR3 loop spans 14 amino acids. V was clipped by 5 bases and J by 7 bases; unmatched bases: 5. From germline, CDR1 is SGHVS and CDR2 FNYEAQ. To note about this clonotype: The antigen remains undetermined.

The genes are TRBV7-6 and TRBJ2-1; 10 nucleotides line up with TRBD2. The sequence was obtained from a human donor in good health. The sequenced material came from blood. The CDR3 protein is CASSQRGGRNEQFF. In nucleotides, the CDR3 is TGTGCCAGCAGCCAGCGGGGGGGCCGTAATGAGCAGTTCTTC. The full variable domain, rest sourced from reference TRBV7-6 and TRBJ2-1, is GAGVSQSPRYKVTKRGQDVALRCDPISGHVSLYWYRQALGQGPEFLTYFNYEAQQDKSGLPNDRFSAERPEGSISTLTIQRTEQRDSAMYRCASSQRGGRNEQFFGPGTRLTVL.